These 13 T cell receptor beta chains were all obtained from the same sample, sequenced in a study of T cell repertoires in cytomegalovirus infection. From the reads, TCRdb called clonotypes with MiXCR, one entry per CDR3 protein. The sample shows about 240,000 distinct CDR3 sequences, roughly an eighth of them seen only once. The sample was PBMCs. The receptors here all came from a human donor in good health (CMV status not recorded). Some clones in this sample may be carry-over from other donors' samples.

This chain links TRBV7-9 with TRBJ1-4, with D possibly matching TRBD1 (6 bases). Germline V gene data show CDR1 as SEHNR and CDR2 as FQNEAQ (reference sequence). Trimming cost V 6 bases and J 8 bases, with 16 bases left between them. The CDR3 extends over 14 amino acids. The CDR3 spells CASSFQGGGEKLFF. The CDR3 region has the DNA TGTGCCAGCAGTTTCCAGGGCGGGGGCGAAAAACTGTTTTTT. Full variable domain (rest looked up from reference TRBV7-9 and TRBJ1-4): DTGVSQNPRHKITKRGQNVTFRCDPISEHNRLYWYRQTLGQGPEFLTYFQNEAQLEKSRLLSDRFSAERPKGSFSTLEIQRTEQGDSAMYLCASSFQGGGEKLFFGSGTQLSVL.

V usage is TRBV13 and J usage is TRBJ2-3; possible D gene TRBD1, 5 bases. Germline assignment: CDR1 PRHDT and CDR2 FYEKMQ (reference sequence). The V end lost 5 bases, the J end lost 2 bases, and 14 bases lay between the germline ends. The CDR3 loop spans 15 amino acids. In nucleotides, the CDR3 is TGTGCCAGCAGCGCTAGGGGCGACGCCACAGATACGCAGTATTTT. It yields the protein CASSARGDATDTQYF.

This rearrangement joins TRBV30 to TRBJ2-5; D possibly corresponds to TRBD2 (6 bases). Per germline, CDR1 GTSNPN and CDR2 SVGIG (reference sequence). There are 13 residues in the CDR3. V lost 0 bases, J lost 4 bases, and 9 bases lay in between. CDR3 coding DNA: TGTGCCTGGAGTGTGGCCGGGGGAGAGACCCAGTACTTC. Translating it yields CAWSVAGGETQYF.

As to this clonotype: A read error may explain this, as a much larger clone is one base away. This chain joins TRBV19 and TRBJ1-6; TRBD1 agrees at 7 bases. Germline V CDR1 and CDR2: LNHDA, SQIVND (reference sequence). The length of the CDR3 is 13 residues. The V and J ends lost 6 bases and 5 bases, in that order; junction bases with no gene match: 1. The CDR3 DNA sequence: TGTGCCAGTAGGACAGGGAATAATTCACCCCTCCACTTT. It codes for CASRTGNNSPLHF.

In DNA form, the CDR3 reads TGCAGTGCTAGATCTGGCGGGGGCGGCTACACCTTC. It specifies CSARSGGGGYTF. The chain links TRBV20-1 to TRBJ1-2; maybe TRBD1 (6 bases). CDR3 length: 12 residues. V was pared by 2 bases and J by 8 bases, with 12 bases between. CDR1 is DFQATT and CDR2 is SNEGSKA in the germline V gene (reference sequence).

This clonotype came up many times. The chain recombines TRBV7-2 with TRBJ1-6, with D tentatively TRBD1 (6 bases). Germline lookup yields CDR1 SGHTA and CDR2 FQGNSA. V lost 1 base and J lost 11, with 12 bases in between. The CDR3 extends over 14 amino acids. The CDR3 nucleotides read TGTGCCAGCAGCTTAGATCCGGACAGAACACCCCTCCACTTT. Its protein product is CASSLDPDRTPLHF.

This clonotype was found a few times. This chain joins TRBV19 and TRBJ1-3; D not certain. Germline-derived CDR1 and CDR2 are LNHDA and SQIVND (reference sequence). There are 13 residues in the CDR3. The germline V and J ends were trimmed by 7 bases and 4 bases, with 11 bases remaining between them. CDR3 DNA sequence: TGTGCCAGTACCCCCCGGGCGGGAAACACCATATATTTT. Protein: CASTPRAGNTIYF.

This clonotype was detected ten times or more. This chain connects TRBV7-3 to TRBJ1-6; D may be TRBD1 (5 bases). V was clipped by 2 bases and J by 8 bases, with 10 bases between them. Germline V gene lookup returns CDR1 SGHTA and CDR2 FQGTGA. There are 14 residues in the CDR3. The CDR3 DNA reads TGTGCCAGCAGCTTAGGCGGGGCTTATTCACCCCTCCACTTT. This codes for CASSLGGAYSPLHF. Using reference TRBV7-3 and TRBJ1-6 for the parts outside the CDR3, the full variable domain is GAGVSQTPSNKVTEKGKYVELRCDPISGHTALYWYRQSLGQGPEFLIYFQGTGAADDSGLPNDRFFAVRPEGSVSTLKIQRTERGDSAVYLCASSLGGAYSPLHFGNGTRLTVT.

The sample holds many counts of this clonotype. The rearrangement uses TRBV29-1 and TRBJ2-3; D not resolved. Per germline, CDR1 SQVTM and CDR2 ANQGSEA. The V end was cut by 4 bases, the J end by 2 bases, with 16 bases between. This CDR3 comprises 15 residues. CDR3 in DNA: TGCAGCGTTGCGCTCCAACCCGTCACCACAGATACGCAGTATTTT. Protein product: CSVALQPVTTDTQYF.

There are many counts of this clonotype. The V call is TRBV7-2, the J call TRBJ2-2; 10 nucleotides agree with TRBD2. With 5 bases clipped from V and 2 bases from J, the junction kept 2 bases outside the gene matches. The CDR3 contains 15 residues. Per the germline V gene, CDR1 is SGHTA and CDR2 is FQGNSA. DNA of the CDR3: TGTGCCAGCAGCCGGACTAGCGGTAACACCGGGGAGCTGTTTTTT. This encodes CASSRTSGNTGELFF.

This clonotype was seen ten or more times. V and J are TRBV6-2 or TRBV6-3 and TRBJ1-1, with no clear D. The germline CDR1 and CDR2 sequences are MNHEY and SVGEGT. Between the trimmed V and J ends, which lost 2 bases and 0 bases, there was a span of 4 bases. This CDR3 contains 13 residues. CDR3 in amino acids: CASSYGMNTEAFF. The CDR3 DNA is TGTGCCAGCAGTTACGGGATGAACACTGAAGCTTTCTTT.

The table lists this clonotype with a few counts. The rearrangement links TRBV19 to TRBJ2-7; 12 nucleotides match TRBD1. Germline V lookup: CDR1 LNHDA, CDR2 SQIVND (reference sequence). CDR3 length: 15 residues. V dropped 5 bases and J dropped 5; count of bases not matched to a gene: 7. The CDR3 sequence is CASSGGQGANDEQYF. In nucleotides, the CDR3 is TGTGCCAGTAGTGGGGGACAGGGGGCGAACGACGAGCAGTACTTC.

The chain has TRBV20-1 and TRBJ2-7; 7 bases agree with TRBD2. CDR3 length equals 13 residues. CDR1 is DFQATT and CDR2 is SNEGSKA in the germline V gene (reference sequence). The V gene end was trimmed by 8 bases and the J gene end by 1 base; junction bases not matched to a gene: 8. The DNA for the CDR3 is TGCAGTTCCCTTCCGGGGGGATCCTACGAGCAGTACTTC. Translation gives CSSLPGGSYEQYF.